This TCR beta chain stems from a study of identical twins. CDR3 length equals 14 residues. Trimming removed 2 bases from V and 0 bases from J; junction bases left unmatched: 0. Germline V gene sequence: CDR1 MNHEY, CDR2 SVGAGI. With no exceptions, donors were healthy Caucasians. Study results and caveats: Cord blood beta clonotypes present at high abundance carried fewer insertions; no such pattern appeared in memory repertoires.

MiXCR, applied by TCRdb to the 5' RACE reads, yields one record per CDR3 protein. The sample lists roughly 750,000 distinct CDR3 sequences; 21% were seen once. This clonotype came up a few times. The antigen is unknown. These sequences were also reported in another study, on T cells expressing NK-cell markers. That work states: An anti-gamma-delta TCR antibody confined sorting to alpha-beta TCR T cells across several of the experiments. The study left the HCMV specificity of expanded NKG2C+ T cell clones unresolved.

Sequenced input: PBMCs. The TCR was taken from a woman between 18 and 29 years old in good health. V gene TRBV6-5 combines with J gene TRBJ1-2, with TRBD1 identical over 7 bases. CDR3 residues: CASSYGTANYGYTF. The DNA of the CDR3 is TGTGCCAGCAGTTACGGGACAGCTAACTATGGCTACACCTTC.